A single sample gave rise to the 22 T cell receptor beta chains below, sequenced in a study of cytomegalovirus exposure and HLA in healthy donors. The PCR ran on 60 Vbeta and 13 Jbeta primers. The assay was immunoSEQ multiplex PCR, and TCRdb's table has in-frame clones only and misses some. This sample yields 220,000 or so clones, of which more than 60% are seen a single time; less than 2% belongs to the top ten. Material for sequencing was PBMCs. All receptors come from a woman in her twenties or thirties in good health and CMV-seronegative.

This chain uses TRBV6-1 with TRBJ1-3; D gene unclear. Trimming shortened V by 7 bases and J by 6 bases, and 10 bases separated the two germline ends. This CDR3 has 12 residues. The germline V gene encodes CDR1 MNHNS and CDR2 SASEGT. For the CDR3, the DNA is TGTGCCAGCAACGGAGGACTAAACACCATATATTTT. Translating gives CASNGGLNTIYF.

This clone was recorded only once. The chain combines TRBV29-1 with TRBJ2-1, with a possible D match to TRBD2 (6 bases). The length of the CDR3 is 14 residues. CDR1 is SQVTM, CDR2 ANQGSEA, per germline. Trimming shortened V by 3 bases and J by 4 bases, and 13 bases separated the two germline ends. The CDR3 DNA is TGCAGCGTTGACATAGCGGCAACTTACAATGAGCAGTTCTTC. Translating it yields CSVDIAATYNEQFF.

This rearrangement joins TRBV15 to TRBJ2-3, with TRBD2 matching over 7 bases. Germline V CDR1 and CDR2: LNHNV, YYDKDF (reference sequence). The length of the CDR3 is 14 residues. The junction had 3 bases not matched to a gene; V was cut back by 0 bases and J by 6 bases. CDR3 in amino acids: CATSRELAYDTQYF. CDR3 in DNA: TGTGCCACCAGCAGAGAACTAGCGTACGATACGCAGTATTTT.

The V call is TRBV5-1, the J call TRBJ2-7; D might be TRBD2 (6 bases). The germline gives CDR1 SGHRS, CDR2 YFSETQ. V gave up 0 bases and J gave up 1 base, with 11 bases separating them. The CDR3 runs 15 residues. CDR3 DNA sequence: TGCGCCAGCAGCTTGGGCGGGGTTGGGTCCTACGAGCAGTACTTC. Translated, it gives CASSLGGVGSYEQYF.

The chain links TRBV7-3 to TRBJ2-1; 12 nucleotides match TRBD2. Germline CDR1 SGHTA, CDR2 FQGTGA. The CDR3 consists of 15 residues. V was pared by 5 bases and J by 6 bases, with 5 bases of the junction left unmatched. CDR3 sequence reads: CASSLRLAGVNEQFF. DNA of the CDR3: TGTGCCAGCAGCCTTCGACTAGCGGGAGTCAATGAGCAGTTCTTC. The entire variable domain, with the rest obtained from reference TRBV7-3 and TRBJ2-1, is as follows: GAGVSQTPSNKVTEKGKYVELRCDPISGHTALYWYRQSLGQGPEFLIYFQGTGAADDSGLPNDRFFAVRPEGSVSTLKIQRTERGDSAVYLCASSLRLAGVNEQFFGPGTRLTVL.

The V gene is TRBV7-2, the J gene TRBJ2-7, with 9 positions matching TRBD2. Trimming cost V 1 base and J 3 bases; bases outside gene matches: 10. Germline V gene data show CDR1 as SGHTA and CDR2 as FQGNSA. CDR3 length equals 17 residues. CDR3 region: CASSLERGTSRNYEQYF. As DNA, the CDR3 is TGTGCCAGCAGCTTAGAACGAGGGACTAGCAGGAACTACGAGCAGTACTTC.

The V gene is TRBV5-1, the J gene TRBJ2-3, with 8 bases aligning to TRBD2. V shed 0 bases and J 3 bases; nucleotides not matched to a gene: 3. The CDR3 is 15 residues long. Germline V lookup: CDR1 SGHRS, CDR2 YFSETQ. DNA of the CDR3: TGCGCCAGCAGCTTGGAGGTAGCGGGAACAGATACGCAGTATTTT. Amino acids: CASSLEVAGTDTQYF.

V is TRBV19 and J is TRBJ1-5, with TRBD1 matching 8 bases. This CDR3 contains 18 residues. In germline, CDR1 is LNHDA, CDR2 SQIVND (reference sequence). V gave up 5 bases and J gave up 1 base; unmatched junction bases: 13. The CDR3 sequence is CASSPKPGQGVSNQPQHF. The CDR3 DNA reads TGTGCCAGTAGTCCCAAGCCCGGACAGGGCGTAAGCAATCAGCCCCAGCATTTT.

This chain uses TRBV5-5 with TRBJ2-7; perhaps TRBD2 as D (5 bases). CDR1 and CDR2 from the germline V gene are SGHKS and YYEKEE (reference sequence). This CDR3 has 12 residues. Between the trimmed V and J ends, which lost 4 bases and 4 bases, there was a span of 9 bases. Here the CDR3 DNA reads TGTGCCAGCAGCCGCCCGGGGTACGAGCAGTACTTC. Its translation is CASSRPGYEQYF.

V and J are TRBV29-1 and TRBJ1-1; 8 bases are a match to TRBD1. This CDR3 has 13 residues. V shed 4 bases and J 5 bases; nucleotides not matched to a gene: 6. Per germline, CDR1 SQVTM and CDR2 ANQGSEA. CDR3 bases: TGCAGCGTTGTGAACAGGGGGACGACTGAAGCTTTCTTT. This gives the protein CSVVNRGTTEAFF.

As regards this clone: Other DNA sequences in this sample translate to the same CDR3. The CDR3, as DNA: TGTGCCAGCAGACCGGGACAGTCCTACGAGCAGTACTTC. Protein product: CASRPGQSYEQYF. The chain combines TRBV6-5 with TRBJ2-7; 7 bases agree with TRBD1. The CDR3 consists of 13 residues. Germline CDR1 MNHEY, CDR2 SVGAGI. The V segment lost 6 bases and the J segment 1 base; nucleotides outside the gene matches: 3.

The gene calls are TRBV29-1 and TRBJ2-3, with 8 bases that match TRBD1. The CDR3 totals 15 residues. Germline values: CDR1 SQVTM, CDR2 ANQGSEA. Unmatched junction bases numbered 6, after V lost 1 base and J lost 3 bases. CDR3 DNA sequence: TGCAGCGTTGAAGGGCAGGGACAGGTTACAGATACGCAGTATTTT. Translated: CSVEGQGQVTDTQYF.

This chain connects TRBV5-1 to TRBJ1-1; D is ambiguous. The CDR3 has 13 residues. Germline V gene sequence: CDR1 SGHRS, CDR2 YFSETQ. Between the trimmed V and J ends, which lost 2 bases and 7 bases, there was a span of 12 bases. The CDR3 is CASSFGPAGEAFF. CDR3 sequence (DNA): TGCGCCAGCAGCTTCGGGCCCGCGGGTGAAGCTTTCTTT.

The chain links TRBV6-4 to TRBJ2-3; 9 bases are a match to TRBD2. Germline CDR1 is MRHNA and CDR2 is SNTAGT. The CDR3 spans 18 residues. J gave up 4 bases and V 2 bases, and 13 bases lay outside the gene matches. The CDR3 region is CASSDLPGLANLPDTQYF. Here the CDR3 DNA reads TGTGCCAGCAGTGACCTACCGGGACTAGCTAATCTTCCAGATACGCAGTATTTT.

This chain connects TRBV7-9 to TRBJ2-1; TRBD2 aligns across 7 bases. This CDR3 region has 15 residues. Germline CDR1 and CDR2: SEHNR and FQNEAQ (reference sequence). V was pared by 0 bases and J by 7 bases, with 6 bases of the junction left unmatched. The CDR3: CASSLAGGPLNEQFF. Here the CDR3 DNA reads TGTGCCAGCAGCTTAGCGGGAGGGCCGTTGAATGAGCAGTTCTTC.

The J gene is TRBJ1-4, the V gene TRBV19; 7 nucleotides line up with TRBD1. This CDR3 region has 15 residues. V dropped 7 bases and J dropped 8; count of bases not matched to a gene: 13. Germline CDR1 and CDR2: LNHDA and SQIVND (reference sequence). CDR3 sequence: CASTRTGTAREKLFF. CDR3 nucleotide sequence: TGTGCCAGTACCCGAACCGGGACAGCGCGAGAAAAACTGTTTTTT.

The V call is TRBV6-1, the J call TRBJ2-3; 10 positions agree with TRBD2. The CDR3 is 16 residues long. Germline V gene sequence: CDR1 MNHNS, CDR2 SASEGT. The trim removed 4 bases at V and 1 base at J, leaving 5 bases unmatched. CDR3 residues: CASSVSSGGGTDTQYF. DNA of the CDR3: TGTGCCAGCAGTGTGTCAAGCGGGGGGGGCACAGATACGCAGTATTTT.

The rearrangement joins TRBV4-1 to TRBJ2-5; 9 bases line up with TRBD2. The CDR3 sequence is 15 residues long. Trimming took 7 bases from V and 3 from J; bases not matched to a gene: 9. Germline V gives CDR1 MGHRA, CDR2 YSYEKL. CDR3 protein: CASTPVGGGEETQYF. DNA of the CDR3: TGCGCCAGCACCCCAGTAGGCGGGGGGGAAGAGACCCAGTACTTC.

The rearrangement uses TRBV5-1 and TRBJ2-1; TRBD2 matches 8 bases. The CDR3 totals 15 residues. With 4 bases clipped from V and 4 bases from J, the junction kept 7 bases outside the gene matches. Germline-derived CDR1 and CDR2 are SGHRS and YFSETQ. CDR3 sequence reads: CASSAAGDLYNEQFF. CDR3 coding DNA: TGCGCCAGCAGCGCAGCGGGGGATCTTTACAATGAGCAGTTCTTC.

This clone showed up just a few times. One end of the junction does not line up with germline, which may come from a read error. CDR3 bases: TGTGCTAGCAGCTTCGACCAGACCAGGGAGACCCAGTACTTC. Protein product: CASSFDQTRETQYF. This chain connects TRBV7-7 to TRBJ2-5; D is uncertain. This CDR3 contains 14 residues. Germline lookup yields CDR1 SSHAT and CDR2 FNYEAQ (reference sequence). Drawing the rest from reference TRBV7-7 and TRBJ2-5, the complete variable domain is GAGVSQSPRYKVTKRGQDVTLRCDPISSHATLYWYQQALGQGPEFLTYFNYEAQPDKSGLPSDRFSAERPEGSISTLTIQRTEQRDSAMYRCASSFDQTRETQYFGPGTRLLVL.

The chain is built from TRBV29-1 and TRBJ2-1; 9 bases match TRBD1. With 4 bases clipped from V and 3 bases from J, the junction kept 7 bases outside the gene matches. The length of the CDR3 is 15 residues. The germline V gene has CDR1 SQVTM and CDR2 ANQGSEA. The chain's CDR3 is CSVGQRTGDYNEQFF. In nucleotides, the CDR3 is TGCAGCGTTGGCCAGCGGACAGGGGACTACAATGAGCAGTTCTTC.

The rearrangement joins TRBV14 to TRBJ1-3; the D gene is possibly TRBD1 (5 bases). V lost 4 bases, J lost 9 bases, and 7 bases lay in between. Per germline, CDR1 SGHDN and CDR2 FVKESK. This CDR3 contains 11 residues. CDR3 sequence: CASSPGGTIYF. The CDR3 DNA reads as TGTGCCAGCAGCCCGGGGGGCACCATATATTTT.